This T cell receptor (beta chain) is drawn from a study of T cell repertoires in cytomegalovirus infection. Study-wide background: Alongside well-studied HLA-B-restricted CMV epitopes, recently identified HLA-C-restricted CMV epitopes were also used. A matching HLA type, together with CMV infection, was signaled by public TCR beta signatures.

The table lists this clonotype with a few counts. Its target is not known. Points from the study as a whole: Of the TCR beta families, the public ones yielded a cumulative frequency that identified carriers of CMV plus the relevant HLA. Clonotypes of TCR beta that were HLA-C-restricted and CMV-specific dominated the ex vivo response.

A single record per CDR3 protein comes from TCRdb applying MiXCR to the reads. The sample lists a few hundred thousand distinct CDR3 sequences, 20% to 30% occurring once. Trimming cost V 8 bases and J 2 bases, with 17 bases left between them. The CDR3 length is 14 residues. The rearrangement uses TRBV5-3 and TRBJ2-7; tentatively, D is TRBD1 (6 bases). TRBV5-3 is an open reading frame whose function is uncertain. This receptor was identified in a human donor in good health (CMV status not recorded). Some clones in this sample may be carry-over from other donors' samples. Sequenced here: cultured PBMCs, sampled from culture after CMV antigen stimulation. This CDR3 reads CASSTGLDTYEQYF. CDR3 DNA: TGTGCCAGCAGTACAGGGCTGGATACCTACGAGCAGTACTTC.